This T cell receptor (beta chain) emerged from a study of control samples from healthy donors and cancer patients. TCRdb's copy holds only in-frame clones and misses some; the assay was immunoSEQ multiplex PCR. This repertoire shows about 140,000 clones, about 90% found once; its top ten account for more than 6.5%. The CDR3 covers 14 residues. The germline CDR1 and CDR2 sequences are SNHLY and FYNNEI. The V end was cut by 6 bases, the J end by 5 bases, with 16 bases between. Sample: blood. The TCR comes from a man between 18 and 35 years old in good health. This sequence joins TRBV2 and TRBJ2-5; D may be TRBD1 (6 bases). CDR3 in DNA: TGTGCCAGCAGCCCAAGGGGGTACGGGGAGACCCAGTACTTC. Its translation: CASSPRGYGETQYF.